This T cell receptor (beta chain) was identified during a study of spatial heterogeneity in lung cancer. Study background: The average appearance count of each unique TCR and UMI combination in raw reads was more than eight.

Germline V gene lookup returns CDR1 SQVTM and CDR2 ANQGSEA. The CDR3 has 12 amino acids. Regarding time point: sample taken at primary tumor resection. Frozen PBMC, nontumor lung or tumor provided whole RNA, which was sequenced unsorted. This clonotype came up many times. Relative to the germline gene, one junction end is altered; a read error may explain this. Every TCR cDNA molecule bore its own unique molecular identifier. TCRdb analysed the 5' RACE reads with MiXCR anew, one entry per CDR3 protein. The repertoire holds 60,000 to 65,000 distinct CDR3 sequences, with around 8.4% as singletons. The sample was PBMCs, taken at surgery. This chain links TRBV29-1 with TRBJ2-3; D not certain. The TCR comes from a female donor with early-stage non-small cell lung cancer. The CDR3 nucleotides read TGCAGCCTTGAGACTGGCACAGATACGCAGTATTTT. This sequence encodes CSLETGTDTQYF.